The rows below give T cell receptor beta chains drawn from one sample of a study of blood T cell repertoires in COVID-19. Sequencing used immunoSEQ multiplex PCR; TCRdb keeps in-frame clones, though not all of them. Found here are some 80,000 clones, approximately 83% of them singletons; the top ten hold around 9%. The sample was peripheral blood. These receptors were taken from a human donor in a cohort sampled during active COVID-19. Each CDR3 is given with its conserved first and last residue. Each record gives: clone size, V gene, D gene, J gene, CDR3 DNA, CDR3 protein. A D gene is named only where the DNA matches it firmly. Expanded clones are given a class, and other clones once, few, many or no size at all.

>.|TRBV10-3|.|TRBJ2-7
TGTGCCATCAGTGTAACAGGGGACTTTTACGAGCAGTACTTC
CAISVTGDFYEQYF
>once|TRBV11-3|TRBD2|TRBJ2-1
TGTGCCAGCAGCCTTCGATCTAGCGGACCCTACAATGAGCAGTTCTTC
CASSLRSSGPYNEQFF
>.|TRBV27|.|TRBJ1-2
TGTGCCAGCAGTTCCTCAGGACAGCTAGATAACTATGGCTACACCTTC
CASSSSGQLDNYGYTF
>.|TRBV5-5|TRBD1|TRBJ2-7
TGTGCCAGCAGCTTCGGGACAGCGGCCTACGAGCAGTACTTC
CASSFGTAAYEQYF
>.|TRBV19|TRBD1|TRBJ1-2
TGTGCCAGTAGTATTAGGACAGGGAGCTATGGCTACACCTTC
CASSIRTGSYGYTF
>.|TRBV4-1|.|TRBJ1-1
TGCGCCAGCCGGTCGGGGGGGACTGAAGCTTTCTTT
CASRSGGTEAFF
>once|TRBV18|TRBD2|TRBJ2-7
TGTGCCAGCTCACCAGAACTAGCGGACTCCTACGAGCAGTACTTC
CASSPELADSYEQYF
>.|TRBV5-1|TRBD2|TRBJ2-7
TGCGCCAGCAGCTTGACCGGGGGGGACTCCTACGAGCAGTACTTC
CASSLTGGDSYEQYF
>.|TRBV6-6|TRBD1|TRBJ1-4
TGTGCCAGCACCTTGGACAGGCCTAATGAAAAACTGTTTTTT
CASTLDRPNEKLFF
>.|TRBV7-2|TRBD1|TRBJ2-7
TGTGCCAGCAGTCTCGGACAGGCGAATCTCTACGAGCAGTACTTC
CASSLGQANLYEQYF
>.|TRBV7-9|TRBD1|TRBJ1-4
TGTGCCAGCAGCCAACGTGAAAGGGACAGGGGGCATAGTGAAAAACTGTTTTTT
CASSQRERDRGHSEKLFF
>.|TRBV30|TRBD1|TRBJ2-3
TGTGCCTGGGTTCTGGGACAGGGGGCAGATACGCAGTATTTT
CAWVLGQGADTQYF
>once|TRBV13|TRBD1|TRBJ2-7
TGTGCCAGCAGCTTACGATTCCGACAGGGGGCTGAGTACGAGCAGTACTTC
CASSLRFRQGAEYEQYF
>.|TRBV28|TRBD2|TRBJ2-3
TGTGCCAGCCTCAGCGGGGATAGCACAGATACGCAGTATTTT
CASLSGDSTDTQYF
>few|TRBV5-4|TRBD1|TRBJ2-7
TGTGCCAGCACCTTGGGGACAGGGAGCCAGCAGAACTTC
CASTLGTGSQQNF
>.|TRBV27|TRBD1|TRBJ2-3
TGTGCCAGCAGTCCCTGGACAGGGACTCCGGCAGATACGCAGTATTTT
CASSPWTGTPADTQYF
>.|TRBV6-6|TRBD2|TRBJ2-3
TGTGCCAGCAAGATAGCGGGGACCACAGATACGCAGTATTTT
CASKIAGTTDTQYF
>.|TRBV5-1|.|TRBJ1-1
TGCGCCAGCAGCCGAAACAGGGACACTGAAGCTTTCTTT
CASSRNRDTEAFF
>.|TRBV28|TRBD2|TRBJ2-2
TGTGCCAGCAGTTTCGCCGGACTAGCGGGCAACACCGGGGAGCTGTTTTTT
CASSFAGLAGNTGELFF
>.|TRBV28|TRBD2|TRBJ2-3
TGTGCCAGCAGAGCGGGAGAAGTGAATACGCAGTATTTT
CASRAGEVNTQYF
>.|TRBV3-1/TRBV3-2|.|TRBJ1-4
TGTGCCAGCAGCCTCCGGACAGATGAAAAACTGTTTTTT
CASSLRTDEKLFF
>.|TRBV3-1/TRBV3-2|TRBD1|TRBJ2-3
TGTGCCAGCAGCCAAGGACGGACAGGAAGGACAGATACGCAGTATTTT
CASSQGRTGRTDTQYF
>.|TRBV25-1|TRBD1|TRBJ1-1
TGTGCCAGCAGCCCCCGGACAGGGGGCCTGAACACTGAAGCTTTCTTT
CASSPRTGGLNTEAFF
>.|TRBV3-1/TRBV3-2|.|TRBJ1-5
TGTGCCAGCAGCCAAGGTAGGGGGAATCAGCCCCAGCATTTT
CASSQGRGNQPQHF
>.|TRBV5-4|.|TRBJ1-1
TGTGCCAGCAGCTTCGGAGGGGCAAACACTGAAGCTTTCTTT
CASSFGGANTEAFF
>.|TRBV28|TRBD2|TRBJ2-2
TGTGCCAGCAGGAGAGCGGGGGACACCGGGGAGCTGTTTTTT
CASRRAGDTGELFF
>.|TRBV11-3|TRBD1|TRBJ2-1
TGTGCCAGCAGCGTCGGACAGGAAGGGACGCATGAGCAGTTCTTC
CASSVGQEGTHEQFF
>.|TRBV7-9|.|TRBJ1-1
TGTGCCAGCAGCGTAAACACTGAAGCTTTCTTT
CASSVNTEAFF
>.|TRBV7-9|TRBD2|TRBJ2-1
TGTGCCAGCAGCCCCAGGACTAGCGGGGTCTCCTACAATGAGCAGTTCTTC
CASSPRTSGVSYNEQFF